Below, 22 T cell receptor beta chains from the same sample are listed, as sequenced in a study of T cells after yellow fever vaccination (dated by TCRdb to about 2019). Library preparation employed 5' RACE. The sequencer was an Illumina HiSeq 2500. In TCRdb, the public reads were trimmed at Q25 with fastp and aligned with MiXCR, with productive beta chains retained. Rows with a matching CDR3 protein are joined into one entry that keeps the most common DNA and genes. The table for this sample lists a few hundred thousand distinct CDR3 sequences; around 10% of them were counted only once. Less than 20% of the sample comes from the top ten. In light of the paper, this sample's treatment or condition label describes: live attenuated yellow fever vaccine strain. The sequencing here drew on PBMCs, taken on the day of the first yellow fever vaccination. Source of these receptors: a man between 18 and 35 years old who received the YFV17D yellow fever vaccine.

Worth noting for this clonotype: A junction boundary mismatches the germline segment, possibly from a read error. The chain joins TRBV5-1 to TRBJ2-2; D is undetermined. This CDR3 has 14 amino acids. Germline V gene sequence: CDR1 SGHRS, CDR2 YFSETQ. The DNA for the CDR3 is TGCTCCAGCAGAGACGGATCGAACACCGGGGAGCTGTTTTTT. Translated, it gives CSSRDGSNTGELFF.

This chain uses TRBV20-1 with TRBJ2-3, with 10 nucleotides matching TRBD2. Germline V gene sequence: CDR1 DFQATT, CDR2 SNEGSKA (reference sequence). CDR3 length: 17 amino acids. Unmatched junction bases numbered 19, after V lost 6 bases and J lost 7 bases. In DNA, the CDR3 is TGCAGTGCCACCGATCCGTGGAGCGGGGGGGATGTATATACGCAGTATTTT. It specifies CSATDPWSGGDVYTQYF.

This chain connects TRBV10-3 to TRBJ2-2; TRBD2 agrees at 9 bases. Germline CDR1 is ENHRY and CDR2 is SYGVKD. Trimming at V came to 3 bases and at J to 9 bases, leaving 11 bases not matched to a gene. The CDR3 is 16 amino acids. The CDR3 here is CAISEAGGPSARELFF. CDR3 DNA sequence: TGTGCCATCAGTGAAGCGGGGGGCCCATCGGCGAGGGAGCTGTTTTTT.

This clonotype was seen a handful of times. V is TRBV14 and J is TRBJ1-2; 10 positions match TRBD1. This CDR3 is 14 amino acids long. The V and J ends lost 3 bases and 3 bases, in that order; junction bases with no gene match: 1. Germline V gene data show CDR1 as SGHDN and CDR2 as FVKESK. CDR3 DNA sequence: TGTGCCAGCAGCCATGGGACAGGGGACTATGGCTACACCTTC. Translating gives CASSHGTGDYGYTF.

This clonotype was picked up a small number of times. This chain connects TRBV12-3 or TRBV12-4 to TRBJ1-2; 8 nucleotides align to TRBD1. This CDR3 region has 15 residues. Trimming at V came to 4 bases and at J to 4 bases, leaving 8 bases not matched to a gene. CDR3 sequence: CASSYTLTGAYGYTF. CDR3 nucleotide sequence: TGTGCCAGCAGTTACACGCTGACAGGGGCCTATGGCTACACCTTC.

The rearrangement links TRBV2 to TRBJ2-3, with D perhaps TRBD1 (5 bases). CDR1 and CDR2 from the germline V gene are SNHLY and FYNNEI. The CDR3 totals 15 residues. V was shortened by 6 bases and J by 2 bases, with 15 bases between the two germline ends. CDR3 protein: CASRDSLGHTDTQYF. The CDR3 coding sequence is TGTGCCAGCAGGGATTCACTGGGGCACACAGATACGCAGTATTTT.

V is TRBV6-1 and J is TRBJ2-7, with a tentative D call TRBD1 (5 bases). Trimming removed 5 bases from V and 3 bases from J, with 14 bases in between. The CDR3 has 14 amino acids. CDR1 and CDR2 (germline): MNHNS, SASEGT. CDR3 sequence: CASSPDPDNYEQYV. In DNA, the CDR3 is TGTGCCAGCAGTCCCGACCCGGACAACTACGAGCAGTACGTC.

A few counts support this clonotype. V gene TRBV7-9 combines with J gene TRBJ1-2; TRBD1 aligns across 7 bases. The trim removed 6 bases at V and 6 bases at J, leaving 7 bases unmatched. Germline V gives CDR1 SEHNR, CDR2 FQNEAQ (reference sequence). This CDR3 contains 13 residues. The CDR3 DNA reads as TGTGCCAGCAGTCCGACAGGGACCCATGGCTACACCTTC. It is translated as CASSPTGTHGYTF.

This clonotype was seen only a few times. The chain is built from TRBV15 and TRBJ1-1; D unresolved. Germline lookup yields CDR1 LNHNV and CDR2 YYDKDF (reference sequence). This CDR3 is 14 amino acids long. V gave up 0 bases and J gave up 1 base, with 6 bases separating them. The CDR3 DNA sequence: TGTGCCACCAGCAGAGAGGAAGGGAACACTGAAGCTTTCTTT. Protein sequence: CATSREEGNTEAFF.

The V gene is TRBV29-1, the J gene TRBJ2-7; D may correspond to TRBD1 or TRBD2 (6 bases each). Per the germline V gene, CDR1 is SQVTM and CDR2 is ANQGSEA. V lost 7 bases, J lost 0 bases, and 16 bases lay in between. The CDR3 extends over 14 amino acids. In nucleotides, the CDR3 is TGCAGCGCTCGAGAGGGGGGTCACTCCTACGAGCAGTACTTC. Protein product: CSAREGGHSYEQYF.

The V and J genes are TRBV28 and TRBJ1-6; D unclear. The CDR3 is 14 residues long. V lost 3 bases and J lost 7, with 10 bases in between. Germline assignment: CDR1 MDHEN and CDR2 SYDVKM. The CDR3 loop reads CASSFTSKNSPLHF. In nucleotides, the CDR3 is TGTGCCAGCAGTTTCACCAGTAAAAATTCACCCCTCCACTTT.

This clonotype appeared a few times. The V gene is TRBV7-2, the J gene TRBJ1-5; D perhaps matches TRBD1 (6 bases). Germline V gives CDR1 SGHTA, CDR2 FQGNSA. The CDR3 consists of 13 residues. V lost 1 base and J 9 bases, leaving 10 bases between the germline ends. CDR3 region: CASSLVQGLPQHF. The CDR3 DNA is TGTGCCAGCAGCTTAGTCCAGGGGTTGCCCCAGCATTTT.

This sequence joins TRBV5-1 and TRBJ2-7; no clear D. Germline loops: CDR1 SGHRS, CDR2 YFSETQ. This CDR3 is built from 15 residues. The V end was cut by 4 bases, the J end by 2 bases, with 16 bases between. CDR3 sequence reads: CASSRDRNTPYEQYF. In DNA, the CDR3 is TGCGCCAGCAGCAGGGATAGAAATACACCCTACGAGCAGTACTTC.

Written as DNA, the CDR3 is TGCGCCAGCAGCTTGTCGGGTCCTGAAGCTTTCTTT. Translated, it gives CASSLSGPEAFF. The chain uses TRBV5-1 and TRBJ1-1; D remains ambiguous. Germline V gene sequence: CDR1 SGHRS, CDR2 YFSETQ. Trimming cost V 1 base and J 6 bases, with 7 bases left between them. This CDR3 is 12 amino acids long.

Many counts were recorded for this clonotype. CDR3 in DNA: TGTGCCAGCAGCTTAGTACAGAAACAGTACTTC. Translated: CASSLVQKQYF. The chain carries TRBV7-2 and TRBJ2-5; D gene unclear. Trimming pared 1 base from V and 11 bases from J, leaving 8 bases between. The CDR3 extends over 11 amino acids. CDR1 SGHTA and CDR2 FQGNSA come from the germline V gene.

This clonotype was picked up a small number of times. V is TRBV20-1 and J is TRBJ2-5; a possible D gene is TRBD1 (6 bases). V lost 0 bases to trimming and J lost 5 bases, with 19 bases between them. Germline values: CDR1 DFQATT, CDR2 SNEGSKA (reference sequence). CDR3 length equals 16 residues. The CDR3 DNA follows: TGCAGTGCTAGAGATCTGGGCAGGGGTTGGTCGGAGACCCAGTACTTC. This gives the protein CSARDLGRGWSETQYF.

In its sample, this clonotype was seen many times. This sequence joins TRBV5-1 and TRBJ2-2; weak D call: TRBD2 (6 bases). CDR1 SGHRS and CDR2 YFSETQ come from the germline V gene. The CDR3 covers 15 residues. The germline V and J ends were trimmed by 6 bases and 1 base, with 13 bases remaining between them. CDR3 region: CASTRPGLNTGELFF. CDR3 DNA sequence: TGCGCCAGCACCCGACCGGGACTGAACACCGGGGAGCTGTTTTTT.

The chain combines TRBV4-3 with TRBJ2-7, with TRBD1 identical over 8 bases. V lost 4 bases and J lost 5; bases outside the gene matches: 7. The V gene's germline CDR1 is LGHNA and CDR2 YSLEER. CDR3 length equals 14 residues. Here the CDR3 reads CASSRRTGTDEQYF. In nucleotides, the CDR3 is TGCGCCAGCAGCCGGAGGACAGGGACGGACGAGCAGTACTTC.

This clonotype was counted ten times or more. V is TRBV10-3 and J is TRBJ2-1; 12 bases line up with TRBD2. V gave up 3 bases and J gave up 0 bases; unmatched junction bases: 6. The CDR3 contains 18 residues. Germline loops: CDR1 ENHRY, CDR2 SYGVKD. CDR3 coding DNA: TGTGCCATCAGTGACCTACTAGCGGGGGGTCCCTCCTACAATGAGCAGTTCTTC. Encoded protein: CAISDLLAGGPSYNEQFF.

CDR3 amino acids: CSGEEGLGYNEQFF. CDR3 nucleotides: TGCAGCGGGGAGGAGGGCCTGGGGTACAATGAGCAGTTCTTC. The rearrangement uses TRBV29-1 and TRBJ2-1, with a possible D match to TRBD2 (6 bases). Germline V gives CDR1 SQVTM, CDR2 ANQGSEA. Trimming stripped 7 bases from V and 4 bases from J, with 17 bases between. The CDR3 spans 14 residues.

This clonotype was found many times. This chain uses TRBV12-3 or TRBV12-4 with TRBJ2-3; 7 nucleotides line up with TRBD1. The trim removed 5 bases at V and 9 bases at J, leaving 5 bases unmatched. CDR3 size: 12 residues. Written as DNA, the CDR3 is TGTGCCAGCAGTATAACAGGGGTCACGCAGTATTTT. It codes for CASSITGVTQYF.

The rearrangement links TRBV20-1 to TRBJ2-5; the D is unclear. V was shortened by 3 bases and J by 6 bases, with 17 bases between the two germline ends. CDR1 DFQATT and CDR2 SNEGSKA come from the germline V gene (reference sequence). This CDR3 is 14 amino acids long. The CDR3 spells CSARGTESRKTQYF. CDR3 in DNA: TGCAGTGCTAGGGGCACAGAGTCCCGAAAGACCCAGTACTTC.